These T cell receptor beta chains were read from a single sample in a study of blood T cell repertoires in COVID-19. Assay used: immunoSEQ multiplex PCR; TCRdb lists only in-frame clones, some missing. Of about 220,000 clones listed, over 60% are singletons. The specimen was peripheral blood. All receptors derive from an older woman with acute or convalescent COVID-19. The CDR3 runs from the conserved cysteine through the conserved F or W. A D gene is named only where the DNA matches it firmly. Some rows mark clone size as missing; the rest say once, few, many or name a class of expanded clone.

abundance	v_gene	j_gene	d_gene	CDR3nt	CDR3aa
once	TRBV21-1	TRBJ2-7	.	TGTGCCAGCAGCAAAGTCGGGGGGGACCTCTCGTACGAGCAGTACTTC	CASSKVGGDLSYEQYF
.	TRBV5-1	TRBJ2-2	TRBD1	TGCGCCAGCAGCTTTGGACAGGCCAGCGGGGAGCTGTTTTTT	CASSFGQASGELFF
.	TRBV6-2/TRBV6-3	TRBJ2-7	TRBD1	TGTGCCAGCAGCCTTCCGGGACAGCCTGATGGGGAGTACTTC	CASSLPGQPDGEYF
.	TRBV10-1	TRBJ2-7	TRBD2	TGCGCCAGCAGTGTAGCGGGGGGGCCCTACGAGCAGTACTTC	CASSVAGGPYEQYF
.	TRBV7-9	TRBJ1-1	.	TGTGCCAGCAGCTTCCCAGGGACTGGTACTGAAGCTTTCTTT	CASSFPGTGTEAFF
.	TRBV11-2	TRBJ2-7	.	TGTGCCAGCAGCTTGGGGTCCGGGACTCAAATTTACGAGCAGTACTTC	CASSLGSGTQIYEQYF
.	TRBV5-5	TRBJ2-7	TRBD2	TGTGCCAGCGCCTTTTTAGCGGGGGGGTACGAGCAGTACTTC	CASAFLAGGYEQYF
.	TRBV30	TRBJ1-5	TRBD1	TGTGCCTGGAGCAGGGGGGTGGATCAGCCCCAGCATTTT	CAWSRGVDQPQHF
.	TRBV4-2	TRBJ1-1	.	TGTGCCAGCAGCGATAGACAGCCCATGAACACTGAAGCTTTCTTT	CASSDRQPMNTEAFF
.	TRBV5-4	TRBJ2-1	TRBD2	TGTGCCAGCAGTTCACGACTAGAAAGCGGGGGCGACTCCTACAATGAGCAGTTCTTC	CASSSRLESGGDSYNEQFF
.	TRBV9	TRBJ2-2	TRBD1	TGTGCCAGCAGTTCGACGACAGGGGGCTCGGGGGAGCTGTTTTTT	CASSSTTGGSGELFF
.	TRBV12-3/TRBV12-4	TRBJ1-2	.	TGTGCCAGCAGTTCAGGGGAGGGCTACACCTTC	CASSSGEGYTF
.	TRBV30	TRBJ1-5	TRBD1	TGTGCCTGGAATCAGGGACAGATAAATCAGCCCCAGCATTTT	CAWNQGQINQPQHF
.	TRBV14	TRBJ1-1	TRBD1	TGTGCCAGCAGCCCCAGGACAGGGAGCACTGAAGCTTTCTTT	CASSPRTGSTEAFF
.	TRBV29-1	TRBJ2-3	.	TGCAGCACAAGGGACTTCACAGATACGCAGTATTTT	CSTRDFTDTQYF
.	TRBV10-2	TRBJ1-6	TRBD1	TGCGCCAGCAGAGTCGGACAGGGTGGATCCTATAATTCACCCCTCCACTTT	CASRVGQGGSYNSPLHF
many	TRBV19	TRBJ1-1	.	TGTGCCAGTAGGAGGGACATGAGCACTGAAGCTTTCTTT	CASRRDMSTEAFF
.	TRBV10-1	TRBJ2-1	TRBD1	TGCGCCAGCAGTGCCAACAGGGGTCTGGTTGAGCAGTTCTTC	CASSANRGLVEQFF
once	TRBV10-3	TRBJ1-2	TRBD1	TGTGCCACCAAGGGGACAGGGCCTAACTATGGCTACACCTTC	CATKGTGPNYGYTF
.	TRBV6-5	TRBJ2-3	.	TGTGCCAGCAGTTGGGTCCGGGGTGGAGATACGCAGTATTTT	CASSWVRGGDTQYF
.	TRBV4-3	TRBJ2-2	.	TGCGCCAGCAGCCAGGTAACAGGCGCCCGCGAGACCGGGGAGCTGTTTTTT	CASSQVTGARETGELFF
.	TRBV6-5	TRBJ2-5	TRBD1	TGTGCCAGTCGGGGGACAGGGACAGGCGAGACCCAGTACTTC	CASRGTGTGETQYF
.	TRBV6-6	TRBJ1-6	TRBD1	TGTGCCAGCAGTATTCCAGGGGGTTCACCCCTCCACTTT	CASSIPGGSPLHF
.	TRBV11-2	TRBJ2-1	.	TGTGCCAGCAGCGCAACAAGGGGGAATGAGCAGTTCTTC	CASSATRGNEQFF
.	TRBV25-1	TRBJ1-2	.	TGTGCCAGCAGTGATCGGTGGAACTATGGCTACACCTTC	CASSDRWNYGYTF
.	TRBV6-5	TRBJ2-5	TRBD2	TGTGCCAGCAGTATTCGCGGGGGGCGGACCGAGACCCAGTACTTC	CASSIRGGRTETQYF
.	TRBV7-3	TRBJ2-2	TRBD1	TGTGCCAGCAGGGGTCTTCGACAGGGTAACACCGGGGAGCTGTTTTTT	CASRGLRQGNTGELFF
few	TRBV5-1	TRBJ1-6	.	TGCGCCAGCAGCTTCGAAGGAGATAATTCACCCCTCCACTTT	CASSFEGDNSPLHF
.	TRBV20-1	TRBJ2-5	.	TGCAGTGCATGGTGGGAGGAGACCCAGTACTTC	CSAWWEETQYF
.	TRBV29-1	TRBJ2-2	.	TGCAGCGTTCATTCAGGGACGAACACCGGGGAGCTGTTTTTT	CSVHSGTNTGELFF
once	TRBV9	TRBJ1-1	TRBD1	TGTGCCAGCAGCGCGAAAAGGGGGACAGGGATGAACACTGAAGCTTTCTTT	CASSAKRGTGMNTEAFF
.	TRBV27	TRBJ1-5	.	TGTGCCAGCAGTTTGTACCAGGGGCACAATCAGCCCCAGCATTTT	CASSLYQGHNQPQHF
.	TRBV5-1	TRBJ1-4	TRBD1	TGCGCCAGCAGCTTGGCCTCCGGACAGGGCGGGGAAAAACTGTTTTTT	CASSLASGQGGEKLFF
.	TRBV3-1/TRBV3-2	TRBJ1-1	TRBD1	TGTGCCAGCAGCCCTCGAGGCCTGGACAGGCGGCCGAACACTGAAGCTTTCTTT	CASSPRGLDRRPNTEAFF
.	TRBV10-3	TRBJ2-5	.	TGTGCCATCAGTGAGTCGAAGTTCGGGGAACAAGAGACCCAGTACTTC	CAISESKFGEQETQYF
.	TRBV6-1	TRBJ2-1	.	TGTGCCAGCAGTGAGGAGGAGGGGATCGGGGAGCAGTTCTTC	CASSEEEGIGEQFF
once	TRBV6-6	TRBJ2-7	TRBD1	TGTGCCAGCAGTACTACGACAGGGAACCTCTACGAGCAGTACTTC	CASSTTTGNLYEQYF
.	TRBV11-1	TRBJ2-7	.	TGTGCCAGCAGCTTTACAGGGTCCTACGAGCAGTACTTC	CASSFTGSYEQYF
.	TRBV3-1/TRBV3-2	TRBJ2-5	.	TGTGCCAGCAGCCGCCGACAGGATCTACAAGAGACCCAGTACTTC	CASSRRQDLQETQYF
.	TRBV4-3	TRBJ2-5	.	TGCGCCAGCAGCCAAGAGGCTGGACACCCACAAGAGACCCAGTACTTC	CASSQEAGHPQETQYF